These 20 T cell receptor beta chains were all obtained from the same sample, sequenced in a study of low-dose radiotherapy and immunotherapy resistance in tumors. With TRAV- and TRBV-specific primers, first-strand cDNA was made, covering the alpha and beta chains. A roughly 20-cycle PCR with a constant-region primer and V-primer adapter amplified TCRs. Each CDR3 protein gets one entry after TCRdb re-called the reads with MiXCR. Of around 58,000 distinct CDR3 sequences listed, 20% to 25% are singletons. Specified time point: after trial treatment. Treatment specified: LDRT plus nivolumab, ipilimumab, low-dose cyclophosphamide and aspirin (RACIN trial). The material sequenced was PBMCs, taken after low-dose radiotherapy plus immunotherapy. The receptors shown here come from a male donor with prostate cancer.

The table lists this clonotype with many counts. This rearrangement joins TRBV12-3 or TRBV12-4 to TRBJ2-5, with 8 positions matching TRBD1. CDR3 length: 15 residues. V shed 2 bases and J 4 bases; nucleotides not matched to a gene: 6. CDR3 loop: CASSLMVTGGETQYF. The CDR3 nucleotides are TGTGCCAGCAGTTTAATGGTAACAGGGGGAGAGACCCAGTACTTC.

There are many counts of this clonotype. CDR3 protein: CSASSPGLAGLGDTQYF. CDR3 nucleotides: TGCAGTGCTAGTAGTCCGGGACTAGCGGGGCTAGGAGATACGCAGTATTTT. The J gene is TRBJ2-3, the V gene TRBV20-1; 13 bases are a match to TRBD2. Germline V lookup: CDR1 DFQATT, CDR2 SNEGSKA (reference sequence). This CDR3 spans 17 amino acids. The ends lost 3 bases at V and 5 bases at J; junction bases unmatched: 11.

This clonotype was seen at least ten times. The rearrangement links TRBV4-1 to TRBJ2-5; D unresolved. V dropped 0 bases and J dropped 1 base, with 6 bases sitting between them. CDR1 MGHRA and CDR2 YSYEKL come from the germline V gene. There are 14 residues in the CDR3. CDR3 DNA: TGCGCCAGCAGCCAAGAAACGGCCCAAGAGACCCAGTACTTC. It yields the protein CASSQETAQETQYF.

Details on this clonotype: Since a much larger clone is just one base distant, this may be a read error. The chain couples TRBV5-1 to TRBJ2-5; tentative D call: TRBD2 (5 bases). Trimming cost V 2 bases and J 2 bases, with 16 bases left between them. Germline CDR1 is SGHRS and CDR2 is YFSETQ. The CDR3 contains 16 residues. The CDR3 reads CASSFSVGAAQETQYF. CDR3 DNA: TGCGCCAGCAGCTTCTCGGTGGGAGCGGCTCAAGAGACCCAGTACTTC. The complete variable domain, with remaining parts taken from reference TRBV5-1 and TRBJ2-5, reads KAGVTQTPRYLIKTRGQQVTLSCSPISGHRSVSWYQQTPGQGLQFLFEYFSETQRNKGNFPGRFSGRQFSNSRSEMNVSTLELGDSALYLCASSFSVGAAQETQYFGPGTRLLVL.

In this sample, this clonotype turned up a few times. The chain links TRBV4-1 to TRBJ2-5, with 10 bases fitting TRBD1. The CDR3 spans 15 residues. Trimming cost V 2 bases and J 4 bases; bases outside gene matches: 4. CDR1 is MGHRA and CDR2 is YSYEKL in the germline V gene. The chain's CDR3 is CASSQPTGGAETQYF. The CDR3 nucleotides are TGCGCCAGCAGCCAACCGACAGGGGGCGCAGAGACCCAGTACTTC.

This clonotype showed up many times. The V call is TRBV5-1, the J call TRBJ1-1; D is perhaps TRBD1 (5 bases). V lost 0 bases, J lost 1 base, and 10 bases lay in between. Germline V gives CDR1 SGHRS, CDR2 YFSETQ. The CDR3 is 15 residues long. The CDR3 here is CASSLAGQGNTEAFF. The CDR3 DNA reads TGCGCCAGCAGCTTGGCCGGTCAGGGGAACACTGAAGCTTTCTTT.

This clonotype was observed a few times. The gene calls are TRBV12-3 or TRBV12-4 and TRBJ2-2, with D tentatively TRBD2 (6 bases). The CDR3 totals 15 residues. The V end was cut by 1 base, the J end by 4 bases, with 10 bases between. CDR3 nucleotides: TGTGCCAGCAGTTTAGACGGGAGAAGCACCGGGGAGCTGTTTTTT. This translates into CASSLDGRSTGELFF.

This clonotype was seen ten or more times. The rearrangement joins TRBV27 to TRBJ2-5; unclear D gene. This CDR3 is built from 13 residues. The germline V gene encodes CDR1 MNHEY and CDR2 SMNVEV (reference sequence). V dropped 6 bases and J dropped 6 bases, with 14 bases sitting between them. Here the CDR3 reads CASSASSTQTQYF. CDR3 bases: TGTGCCAGCAGCGCCTCATCTACCCAGACCCAGTACTTC.

This clonotype was counted ten times or more. V is TRBV9 and J is TRBJ1-5; TRBD1 matches at 9 bases. CDR3 length: 16 amino acids. CDR1 and CDR2 from the germline V gene are SGDLS and YYNGEE. V lost 0 bases, J lost 1 base, and 2 bases stayed unmatched. CDR3 bases: TGTGCCAGCAGCGTAGGAACAGGGGGCAGCAATCAGCCCCAGCATTTT. This translates into CASSVGTGGSNQPQHF.

CDR3 DNA sequence: TGTGCCAGCAGCCCCAATCCCCTGGACAGGAACACTGAAGCTTTCTTT. Amino acid sequence: CASSPNPLDRNTEAFF. The chain recombines TRBV7-9 with TRBJ1-1, with D tentatively TRBD1 (6 bases). The CDR3 has 16 residues. V dropped 5 bases and J dropped 1 base, with 17 bases sitting between them. Germline assignment: CDR1 SEHNR and CDR2 FQNEAQ (reference sequence).

In this sample, this clonotype turned up many times. The chain combines TRBV7-9 with TRBJ1-4; D is unclear. The germline CDR1 and CDR2 sequences are SEHNR and FQNEAQ (reference sequence). Trimming pared 8 bases from V and 5 bases from J, leaving 12 bases between. CDR3 size: 13 residues. The CDR3 DNA follows: TGTGCCAGCTCAGGATTGTACAATGAAAAACTGTTTTTT. It is translated as CASSGLYNEKLFF. Full variable domain (missing parts from reference TRBV7-9 and TRBJ1-4): DTGVSQNPRHKITKRGQNVTFRCDPISEHNRLYWYRQTLGQGPEFLTYFQNEAQLEKSRLLSDRFSAERPKGSFSTLEIQRTEQGDSAMYLCASSGLYNEKLFFGSGTQLSVL.

Points on this clonotype: A read error likely explains this, since a far larger clone differs by one base. The chain joins TRBV6-5 to TRBJ1-5, with D unclear. Trimming pared 5 bases from V and 1 base from J, leaving 18 bases between. The CDR3 covers 17 residues. Germline lookup yields CDR1 MNHEY and CDR2 SVGAGI. The CDR3 nucleotides read TGTGCCAGCAGTGATCCTATATCCGGGGAGAGCAATCAGCCCCAGCATTTT. Translating it yields CASSDPISGESNQPQHF.

About this clonotype: At one end the junction does not follow the germline gene, possibly because of a read error. The CDR3 here is CASRIAGGGAFFF. Here the CDR3 DNA reads TGTGCCAGCAGAATAGCGGGAGGGGGAGCTTTTTTTTTT. The chain is built from TRBV2 and TRBJ2-3, with TRBD2 matching over 11 bases. This CDR3 has 13 residues. The V gene's germline CDR1 is SNHLY and CDR2 FYNNEI.

This clonotype was seen repeatedly, ten times or more. The chain joins TRBV6-1 to TRBJ1-5; D remains unclear. Germline V gene data show CDR1 as MNHNS and CDR2 as SASEGT. The length of the CDR3 is 15 residues. Trimming stripped 0 bases from V and 9 bases from J, with 15 bases between. The chain's CDR3 is CASSEALEWTPPQHF. Here the CDR3 DNA reads TGTGCCAGCAGTGAAGCGTTAGAATGGACCCCGCCCCAGCATTTT.

The chain has TRBV4-2 and TRBJ2-2, with 14 bases that match TRBD2. Trimming cost V 0 bases and J 4 bases; bases outside gene matches: 1. The length of the CDR3 is 17 residues. Germline CDR1 reads LGHNA; CDR2 reads YNFKEQ. DNA of the CDR3: TGTGCCAGCAGCCAAGAGACTAGCGGGGGGGCCACCGGGGAGCTGTTTTTT. The encoded protein is CASSQETSGGATGELFF.

This clonotype was seen many times. This chain uses TRBV7-2 with TRBJ1-2; 11 bases map to TRBD1. CDR3 length: 15 amino acids. The J segment lost 7 bases and the V segment lost 5 bases, leaving 9 bases of the junction unmatched. In germline, CDR1 is SGHTA, CDR2 FQGNSA. In nucleotides, the CDR3 is TGTGCCAGCAGCCCCTCCGGGACAGGGGGTTTTGGCTACACCTTC. It encodes CASSPSGTGGFGYTF.

Comment on this clonotype: A far larger clone is one nucleotide away, so this likely arose from a read error. CDR3 nucleotides: TGTGCCAGCAGTTCGATACCTAGCGGGAGCTACGAGCAGTTCTTC. Encoded protein: CASSSIPSGSYEQFF. The chain has TRBV6-1 and TRBJ2-1; 10 bases agree with TRBD2. Trimming took 5 bases from V and 10 from J; bases not matched to a gene: 11. The CDR3 sequence is 15 residues long. From germline, CDR1 is MNHNS and CDR2 SASEGT.

Notes on this clonotype: A read error is the likely source, as a far larger clone sits one nucleotide away. The chain recombines TRBV5-3 with TRBJ2-5; possibly TRBD1 for D (5 bases). TRBV5-3 is an open reading frame, and its role is uncertain. This CDR3 region has 14 residues. The CDR3 spells CVSSRRGMEETQYF. The CDR3 coding sequence is TGTGTCAGCAGCCGAAGGGGAATGGAAGAGACCCAGTACTTC.

This clonotype has at least ten counts. This chain links TRBV7-3 with TRBJ2-3; D is perhaps TRBD2 (5 bases). The CDR3 length is 14 residues. Germline V gene sequence: CDR1 SGHTA, CDR2 FQGTGA. V was trimmed by 3 bases and J by 1 base, leaving 8 bases between them. CDR3 protein: CASSFRGGTDTQYF. The CDR3 DNA reads as TGTGCCAGCAGCTTTCGGGGTGGCACAGATACGCAGTATTTT.

This clonotype has ten or more counts. The chain joins TRBV7-8 to TRBJ2-5; 9 bases map to TRBD1. The CDR3 length is 15 residues. The germline gives CDR1 SGHVS, CDR2 FQNEAQ. V shed 2 bases, J shed 2 bases, and the junction held 3 bases outside the gene matches. CDR3 amino acids: CASSLRTGVQETQYF. The CDR3 DNA sequence: TGTGCCAGCAGCTTAAGGACAGGGGTTCAAGAGACCCAGTACTTC.